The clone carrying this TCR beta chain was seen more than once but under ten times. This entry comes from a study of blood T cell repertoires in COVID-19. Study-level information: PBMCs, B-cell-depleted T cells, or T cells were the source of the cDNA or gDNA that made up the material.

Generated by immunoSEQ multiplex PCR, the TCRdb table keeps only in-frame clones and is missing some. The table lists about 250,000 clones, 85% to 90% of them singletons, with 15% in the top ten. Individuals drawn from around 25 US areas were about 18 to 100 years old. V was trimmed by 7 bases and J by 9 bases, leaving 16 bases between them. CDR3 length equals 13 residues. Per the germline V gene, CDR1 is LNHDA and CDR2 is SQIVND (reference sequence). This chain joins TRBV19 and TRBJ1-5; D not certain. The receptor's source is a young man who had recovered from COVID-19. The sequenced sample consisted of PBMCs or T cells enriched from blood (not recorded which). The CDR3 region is CASNDRGFVPQHF. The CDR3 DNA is TGTGCCAGTAATGATCGCGGTTTCGTGCCCCAGCATTTT. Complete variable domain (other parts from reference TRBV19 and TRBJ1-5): DGGITQSPKYLFRKEGQNVTLSCEQNLNHDAMYWYRQDPGQGLRLIYYSQIVNDFQKGDIAEGYSVSREKKESFPLTVTSAQKNPTAFYLCASNDRGFVPQHFGDGTRLSIL.